This TCR beta chain was sequenced during a study of T cell changes during pregnancy in multiple sclerosis. The table came from immunoSEQ multiplex PCR; TCRdb's copy has only in-frame clones and leaves some out. This sample carries around 57,000 clones, about nine tenths of them seen once, and the ten largest clones take 6% to 7.5%. The CDR3 is 17 amino acids. Between the trimmed V and J ends, which lost 3 bases and 1 base, there was a span of 17 bases. Germline loops: CDR1 SGHDT, CDR2 YYEEEE. The clonotype comes from a female donor in good health, enrolled as a control in a pregnancy study. Sequenced material: peripheral blood, taken in the third trimester of pregnancy. The V gene is TRBV5-6, the J gene TRBJ1-5; the D gene is possibly TRBD1 (6 bases). CDR3 amino acids: CASSYYLRQESNQPQHF. CDR3 bases: TGTGCCAGCAGCTACTACTTAAGACAGGAGAGCAATCAGCCCCAGCATTTT.